The TCR beta chain described here comes from a study of long-term antiretroviral therapy in people with HIV. Investigators performed immunoSEQ version v3.0 at survey level. Clones were sequenced by immunoSEQ multiplex PCR, and TCRdb holds only the in-frame ones, with some missing. The data show around 24,000 clones, more than 65% seen once. Trimming stripped 3 bases from V and 2 bases from J, with 2 bases between. The CDR3 has 11 residues. CDR1 is SNHLY and CDR2 is FYNNEI in the germline V gene. Source: unsorted PBMCs, taken 0.5 years after starting antiretroviral therapy. The chain employs TRBV2 and TRBJ2-7; D unresolved. The clonotype originates from a woman in her thirties or forties with HIV. In DNA form, the CDR3 reads TGTGCCAGCAGTGATCCCTACGAGCAGTACTTC. It codes for CASSDPYEQYF. The full variable domain, rest sourced from reference TRBV2 and TRBJ2-7, is EPEVTQTPSHQVTQMGQEVILRCVPISNHLYFYWYRQILGQKVEFLVSFYNNEISEKSEIFDDQFSVERPDGSNFTLKIRSTKLEDSAMYFCASSDPYEQYFGPGTRLTVT.